The T cell receptor (beta chain) under discussion was sequenced for a study of blood T cell repertoires in COVID-19. Only one count was recorded for this clone. In the original processing: Nucleated cell number was recorded as an estimate derived from reference gene primer amplification. Profiled with immunoSEQ multiplex PCR; TCRdb holds only in-frame clones, not every one. V and J calls and clone size are as listed in that table; D and trimming were resolved from the DNA. The sample lists fewer than 200,000 clones, approximately 80% occurring once. Germline V gene sequence: CDR1 LGHNA, CDR2 YNFKEQ. V trimming: 3 bases; J trimming: 4 bases; junction bases outside the gene matches: 4. The CDR3 has 14 amino acids.

Sequences were obtained from peripheral blood. The source is a woman over 75 with COVID-19, enrolled during active disease. V and J are TRBV4-2 and TRBJ1-2; TRBD1 matches 8 bases. As DNA, the CDR3 is TGTGCCAGCAGCCAGGACAGGGTAGGCTATGGCTACACCTTC. Residues: CASSQDRVGYGYTF.